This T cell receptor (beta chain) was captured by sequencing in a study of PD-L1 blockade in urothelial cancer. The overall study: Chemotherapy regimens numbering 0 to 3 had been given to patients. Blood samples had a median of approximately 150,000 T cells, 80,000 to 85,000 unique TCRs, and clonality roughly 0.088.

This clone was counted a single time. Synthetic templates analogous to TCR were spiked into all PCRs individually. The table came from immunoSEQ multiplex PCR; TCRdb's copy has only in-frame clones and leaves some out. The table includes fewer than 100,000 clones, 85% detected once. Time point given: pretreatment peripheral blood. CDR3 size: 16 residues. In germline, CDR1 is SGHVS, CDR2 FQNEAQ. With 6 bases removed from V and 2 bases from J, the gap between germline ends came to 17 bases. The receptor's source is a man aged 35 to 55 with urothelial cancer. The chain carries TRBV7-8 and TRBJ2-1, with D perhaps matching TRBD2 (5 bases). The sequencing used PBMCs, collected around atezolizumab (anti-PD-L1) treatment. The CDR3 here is CASSLSGTGTYNEQFF. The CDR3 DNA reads TGTGCCAGCAGTTTGAGCGGAACGGGCACCTACAATGAGCAGTTCTTC.